This entry is about one T cell receptor beta chain. Its target is unknown. The data originate from a study of T-cell reconstitution after alpha-beta-depleted transplantation in children. Molecular barcoding with unique molecular identifiers was used for the TCRbeta library. TCRdb analysed the PCR reads with MiXCR anew, one entry per CDR3 protein. The profile shows 700,000 to 850,000 distinct CDR3 sequences, 16% of them singletons. Overall study results and limits: It was reported that alpha-beta T cells came from several hundred expanded graft clones (about two months after transplant). A year had passed since transplant, and T-cell counts and diversity by then came mostly from newly produced T cells. Several patients had high TCRbeta diversity at day 60; it came from surviving recipient T cells and thymic progenitors.

The V gene lost 1 base and the J gene lost 2 bases, with 17 bases spanning the gap. The CDR3 is 17 amino acids. Germline CDR1 reads MGHRA; CDR2 reads YSYEKL. Sample: PBMCs, mostly from graft donor cells, taken 360 days after TCRalphabeta/CD19-depleted stem cell transplant. This rearrangement joins TRBV4-1 to TRBJ2-5, with unresolved D. The source is a male patient aged 10 to 17 who had a stem cell transplant for acute lymphoblastic leukemia, so the T cells may come from the graft donor. CDR3 protein: CASSQGNTAGDQETQYF. For the CDR3, the DNA is TGCGCCAGCAGCCAAGGCAATACGGCAGGAGATCAAGAGACCCAGTACTTC.